This T cell receptor (beta chain) was found in a study of cytomegalovirus exposure and HLA in healthy donors. Study-wide findings and caveats: Rarity characterized most TCR sequences, yet some public TCRs appeared in many donors. A missense DCLRE1C variant was associated with V- and J-gene trimming of TCR beta chains in a later analysis, and an independent cohort replicated the association.

With 60 Vbeta and 13 Jbeta primers, the PCR was carried out. The assay was immunoSEQ multiplex PCR, and TCRdb's table has in-frame clones only and misses some. The sample shows about 160,000 clones, around 90% of them seen only once. Regarding this clone: No antigen is known for it.

The sample consisted of PBMCs. The source is a woman in her 30s in good health and CMV-seronegative.

The CDR3 is CASFQQGEDTQYF. The CDR3 DNA is TGCGCCAGCTTCCAACAGGGGGAGGATACGCAGTATTTT. V is TRBV5-1 and J is TRBJ2-3; 8 nucleotides line up with TRBD1. The CDR3 consists of 13 residues. J gave up 6 bases and V 7 bases, and 7 bases lay outside the gene matches. Germline V gene sequence: CDR1 SGHRS, CDR2 YFSETQ.